This section outlines one T cell receptor (beta chain) sequence together with its context. The antigen remains unidentified. CDR3 length: 15 amino acids. V was pared by 2 bases and J by 5 bases, with 2 bases of the junction left unmatched. The germline V gene has CDR1 SGDLS and CDR2 YYNGEE. PCR involved 60 Vbeta and 13 Jbeta primers. The assay was immunoSEQ multiplex PCR, and TCRdb's table has in-frame clones only and misses some. Among about 180,000 clones listed, 65% to 80% were seen once. This sample was included in a study of cytomegalovirus exposure and HLA in healthy donors. Study-wide results and limits: The study found most TCR sequences rare, yet found some public TCRs in many donors. Later on, a genetic analysis was performed. It linked a missense variant in DCLRE1C with V- and J-gene trimming of TCR beta. Around 18,000 TCR beta sequences were associated with HLA alleles at 0.05 false discovery rate in a later analysis.

The TCR was taken from a woman aged 25 to 39 in good health and CMV-seropositive. Sequenced: PBMCs. The V and J genes are TRBV9 and TRBJ2-1; 12 positions match TRBD2. The CDR3 nucleotides read TGTGCCAGCAGCGTTACTAGCGGGGGGAACAATGAGCAGTTCTTC. This gives the protein CASSVTSGGNNEQFF. The whole variable domain, filled in from reference TRBV9 and TRBJ2-1, reads DSGVTQTPKHLITATGQRVTLRCSPRSGDLSVYWYQQSLDQGLQFLIQYYNGEERAKGNILERFSAQQFPDLHSELNLSSLELGDSALYFCASSVTSGGNNEQFFGPGTRLTVL.